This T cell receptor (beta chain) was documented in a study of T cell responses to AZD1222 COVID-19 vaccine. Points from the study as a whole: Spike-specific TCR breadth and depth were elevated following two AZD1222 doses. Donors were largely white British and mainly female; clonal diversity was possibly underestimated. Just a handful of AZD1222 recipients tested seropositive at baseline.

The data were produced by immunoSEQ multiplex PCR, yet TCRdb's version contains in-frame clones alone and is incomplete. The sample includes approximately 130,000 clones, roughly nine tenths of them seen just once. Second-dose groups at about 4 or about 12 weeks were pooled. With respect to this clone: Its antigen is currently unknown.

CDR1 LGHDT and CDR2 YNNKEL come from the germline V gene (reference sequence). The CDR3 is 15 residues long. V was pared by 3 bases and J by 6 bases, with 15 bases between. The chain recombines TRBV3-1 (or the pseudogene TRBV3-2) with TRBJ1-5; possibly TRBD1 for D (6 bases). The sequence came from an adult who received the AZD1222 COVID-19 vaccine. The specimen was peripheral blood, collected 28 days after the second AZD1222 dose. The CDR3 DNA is TGTGCCAGCAGCCAGGGGGCCCCAGGCACTCAGCCCCAGCATTTT. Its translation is CASSQGAPGTQPQHF.